What follows describes a single T cell receptor (beta chain). The sample is drawn from a study of shared clonotypes between healthy human individuals. Germline V gives CDR1 SGHRS, CDR2 YFSETQ. The CDR3 runs 12 residues. Trimming cost V 0 bases and J 6 bases, with 6 bases left between them. Profiling relied on immunoSEQ multiplex PCR, and the TCRdb table lists in-frame clones only, not all of them. This sample yields approximately 1,500,000 clones, of which 95% to 99% are seen a single time; approximately 0.44% belongs to the top ten. The clonotype comes from a young man in good health. The V gene is TRBV5-1, the J gene TRBJ1-1, with unresolved D. Sample: naive CD4+ T cells sorted from blood. Subset reported: CD45RA+ positively selected. The chain's CDR3 is CASSLESSEAFF. The CDR3 DNA is TGCGCCAGCAGCTTGGAAAGTTCTGAAGCTTTCTTT.